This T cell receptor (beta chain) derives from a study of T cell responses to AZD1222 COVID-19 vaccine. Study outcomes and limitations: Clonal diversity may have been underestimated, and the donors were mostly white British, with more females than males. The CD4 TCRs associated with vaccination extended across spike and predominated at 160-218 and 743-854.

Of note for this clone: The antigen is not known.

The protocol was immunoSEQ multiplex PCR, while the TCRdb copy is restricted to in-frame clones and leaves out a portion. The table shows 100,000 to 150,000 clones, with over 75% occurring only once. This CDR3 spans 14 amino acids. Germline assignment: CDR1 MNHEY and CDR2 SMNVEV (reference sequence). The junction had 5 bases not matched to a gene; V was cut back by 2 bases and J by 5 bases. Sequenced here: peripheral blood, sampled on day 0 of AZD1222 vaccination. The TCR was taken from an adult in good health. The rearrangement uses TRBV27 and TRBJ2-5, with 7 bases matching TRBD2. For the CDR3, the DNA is TGTGCCAGCAGTTTAGCGGGAGCGGGGGAGACCCAGTACTTC. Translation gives CASSLAGAGETQYF.